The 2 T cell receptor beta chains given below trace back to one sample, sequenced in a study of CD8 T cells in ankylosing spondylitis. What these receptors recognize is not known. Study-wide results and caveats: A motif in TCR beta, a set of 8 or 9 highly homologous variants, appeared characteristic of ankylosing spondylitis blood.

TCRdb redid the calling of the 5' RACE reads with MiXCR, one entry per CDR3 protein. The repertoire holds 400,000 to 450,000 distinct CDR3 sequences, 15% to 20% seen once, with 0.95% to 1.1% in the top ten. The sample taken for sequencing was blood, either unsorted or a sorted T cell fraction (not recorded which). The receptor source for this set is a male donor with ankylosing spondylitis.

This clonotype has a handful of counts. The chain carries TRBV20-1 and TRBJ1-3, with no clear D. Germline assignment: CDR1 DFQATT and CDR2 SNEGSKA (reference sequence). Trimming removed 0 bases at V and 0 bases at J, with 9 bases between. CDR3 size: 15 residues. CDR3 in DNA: TGCAGTGCTAGAGAGGGGATCCGCTCTGGAAACACCATATATTTT. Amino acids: CSAREGIRSGNTIYF.

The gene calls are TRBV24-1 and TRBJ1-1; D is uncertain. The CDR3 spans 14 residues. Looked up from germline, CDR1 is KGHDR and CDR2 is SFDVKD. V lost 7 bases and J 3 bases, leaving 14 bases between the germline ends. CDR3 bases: TGTGCCACCAGCCCTGACGAGGTTGACACTGAAGCTTTCTTT. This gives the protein CATSPDEVDTEAFF.